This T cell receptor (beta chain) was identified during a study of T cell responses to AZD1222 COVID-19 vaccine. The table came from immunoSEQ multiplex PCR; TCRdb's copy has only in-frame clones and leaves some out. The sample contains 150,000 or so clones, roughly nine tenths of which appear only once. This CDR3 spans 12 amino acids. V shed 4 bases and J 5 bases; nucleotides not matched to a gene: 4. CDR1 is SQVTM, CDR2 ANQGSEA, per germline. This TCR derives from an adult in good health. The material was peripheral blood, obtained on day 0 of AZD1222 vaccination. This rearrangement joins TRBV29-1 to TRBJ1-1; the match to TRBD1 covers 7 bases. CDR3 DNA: TGCAGCGTTGTACAGGGGAGGACTGAAGCTTTCTTT. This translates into CSVVQGRTEAFF. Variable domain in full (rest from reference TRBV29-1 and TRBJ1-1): SAVISQKPSRDICQRGTSLTIQCQVDSQVTMMFWYRQQPGQSLTLIATANQGSEATYESGFVIDKFPISRPNLTFSTLTVSNMSPEDSSIYLCSVVQGRTEAFFGQGTRLTVV.